This T cell receptor beta chain came from a study of T cell responses to AZD1222 COVID-19 vaccine (dated by TCRdb to 2020 to 2023). Concerning the study at large: A total of just over 230 trial participants underwent TCR sequencing, of whom about 210 had received two doses of AZD1222 and around 26 had received two doses of the MenACWY control vaccine. Trial participants were enrolled by age into 18-55, 56-69 and 70-plus year subgroups, with roughly 160, 29 and 62 TCR-sequenced participants respectively. Broader findings and caveats from the paper: Reportedly, almost half of the unique spike-specific TCRs recognized epitopes lying outside the regions that are mutated in the B.1.351 and B.1.1.7 variants. Participants were mostly white British and included more females than males, and it was suggested by the authors that clonal diversity may have been underestimated. Conclusions about previously exposed vaccinees are limited, since just 5 or 6 AZD1222 recipients were seropositive for SARS-CoV-2 at baseline. A significant rise in spike-specific TCR breadth and depth was observed after two AZD1222 doses relative to day 0 and relative to MenACWY recipients. In the small 56-69-year group, the increase in depth fell short of significance, most likely because of low power. The vaccine-associated CD4 TCRs covered the entire spike protein, and the dominant responses fell in regions 160-218 and 743-854. Because no day 14 peak-response samples were available, repertoires were characterized only after the peak T cell response.

The sample's time point label, decoded: about 28 days (+/-7) after the second vaccine dose. AZD1222 recipients whose second dose came at about 4 weeks and those whose second dose came at about 12 weeks were combined into one group, since spike-specific TCR depth and breadth did not differ between the two schedules. Vaccinee samples came from UK trials COV001 and COV002, including a single-blind randomized controlled phase 2/3 trial of AZD1222 (ChAdOx1 nCoV-19) in healthy adults. Trial participant PBMC samples were collected at day 0 and day 28 after the second dose for TCRbeta chain sequencing. The CDR3 regions of human TCRbeta chains were analyzed by immunosequencing. Per the original workflow: Repertoire TCRs were matched against a reference library of SARS-CoV-2-specific TCRs generated with the MIRA antigen-specificity platform. Breadth meant the fraction of unique TCRs that were SARS-CoV-2-associated, whereas depth meant the fraction of total T cells that were SARS-CoV-2-associated. Using the MIRA data, each spike-specific TCR was mapped to the spike region that the TCR reacts to and placed in a CD4 or CD8 class. Log10-transformed breadth and depth values were compared by one-way ANOVA with Sidak's multiple comparisons tests. TCRdb limited this immuneACCESS table to in-frame rearrangements with V and J called. A share of clones is missing; checked studies link under half to unresolved V genes, and the rest is unexplained. The V and J calls and clone size come from that table; D and trimming were worked out from the DNA. Counted in this sample were 250,000 to 300,000 clones; approximately 94% of them appeared once. The ten largest clonotypes hold approximately 0.52% of the sample.

A remark on this clone: Its antigen is currently not known. One base away there is no much larger clone; base qualities are not given.

Reading the germline V gene gives CDR1 LGHNA and CDR2 YSLEER. From the cysteine through the phenylalanine, the CDR3 covers 15 amino acids. The retained sequence is limited to the CDR3, 45 bases, with the frame set at the first base. The germline ends are 11 bases apart after V is trimmed by 4 bases and J by 2 bases. The material was peripheral blood, obtained 28 days after the second AZD1222 dose. This TCR came from an adult who received the AZD1222 COVID-19 vaccine. The rearrangement combines TRBV4-3 with TRBJ1-4; no D gene call is confident. At the DNA level, the sequence is TGCGCCAGCAGCCGTGGAGTTATTACTAATGAAAAACTGTTTTTT. Protein translation: CASSRGVITNEKLFF.